The 21 T cell receptor beta chains presented below share a single source sample, sequenced in a study of CD8+ T cells in alopecia areata. cDNA prepared by RNA extraction and subsequent reverse transcription served as the template for sequencing. Repertoires were generated with immunoSEQ multiplex PCR, while TCRdb's copy carries only in-frame clones and drops some. The repertoire has approximately 140,000 clones, approximately 90% of them found once; the top ten carry about 13%. Specified treatment: oral pan-JAK inhibitor, 5-10 mg twice daily. The sequencing used CD8+ T cells sorted from blood, collected at week 4, from a patient treated with tofacitinib. Source of these receptors: a human donor with alopecia areata.

This chain links TRBV27 with TRBJ2-1, with D perhaps TRBD1 or TRBD2 (6 bases each). V dropped 5 bases and J dropped 8 bases, with 16 bases sitting between them. Germline V gene lookup returns CDR1 MNHEY and CDR2 SMNVEV (reference sequence). The CDR3 contains 14 residues. The CDR3 bases are TGTGCCAGCAGTCCCCTGGGGGGCGGGGATGAGCAGTTCTTC. As protein: CASSPLGGGDEQFF.

This chain connects TRBV5-1 to TRBJ2-2; 8 nucleotides agree with TRBD1. V lost 4 bases, J lost 3 bases, and 2 bases stayed unmatched. The germline V gene has CDR1 SGHRS and CDR2 YFSETQ. The CDR3 is 14 amino acids. CDR3 sequence (DNA): TGCGCCAGCAGCATGGGACAGGACACCGGGGAGCTGTTTTTT. Encoded protein: CASSMGQDTGELFF. The full variable domain, completed using reference TRBV5-1 and TRBJ2-2, is KAGVTQTPRYLIKTRGQQVTLSCSPISGHRSVSWYQQTPGQGLQFLFEYFSETQRNKGNFPGRFSGRQFSNSRSEMNVSTLELGDSALYLCASSMGQDTGELFFGEGSRLTVL.

The chain carries TRBV5-1 and TRBJ1-4; no definite D call. The CDR3 loop spans 13 amino acids. Germline values: CDR1 SGHRS, CDR2 YFSETQ. Trimming pared 4 bases from V and 4 bases from J, leaving 8 bases between. The CDR3 nucleotides are TGCGCCAGCAGCGGAGGCGGTAATGAAAAACTGTTTTTT. Amino acid sequence: CASSGGGNEKLFF.

The chain carries TRBV29-1 and TRBJ1-2; 12 nucleotides agree with TRBD1. This CDR3 region has 15 residues. The V gene's germline CDR1 is SQVTM and CDR2 ANQGSEA. V gave up 1 base and J gave up 5 bases; unmatched junction bases: 5. The CDR3 DNA reads as TGCAGCGTTGAAGCGGGACAGGGGGCGACGTATGGCTACACCTTC. Encoded protein: CSVEAGQGATYGYTF.

The rearrangement joins TRBV7-9 to TRBJ1-1; tentatively, D is TRBD1 (5 bases). The CDR3 runs 12 residues. With 5 bases removed from V and 7 bases from J, the gap between germline ends came to 11 bases. CDR1 and CDR2 (germline): SEHNR, FQNEAQ (reference sequence). CDR3 coding DNA: TGTGCCAGCAGCGGCCGGGACGGTGAAGCTTTCTTT. Translated: CASSGRDGEAFF.

The chain couples TRBV7-2 to TRBJ1-4; 9 bases agree with TRBD1. V shed 5 bases, J shed 5 bases, and the junction held 6 bases outside the gene matches. Germline-derived CDR1 and CDR2 are SGHTA and FQGNSA. This CDR3 is 15 amino acids long. The CDR3, as DNA: TGTGCCAGCAGCACCACAGGGGGCGCAAATGAAAAACTGTTTTTT. Translating gives CASSTTGGANEKLFF. The full variable domain, with the rest looked up from reference TRBV7-2 and TRBJ1-4, is GAGVSQSPSNKVTEKGKDVELRCDPISGHTALYWYRQSLGQGLEFLIYFQGNSAPDKSGLPSDRFSAERTGGSVSTLTIQRTQQEDSAVYLCASSTTGGANEKLFFGSGTQLSVL.

The J gene is TRBJ2-5, the V gene TRBV5-6, with D possibly being TRBD2 (5 bases). The V gene lost 0 bases and the J gene lost 4 bases, with 13 bases spanning the gap. Germline-derived CDR1 and CDR2 are SGHDT and YYEEEE. The CDR3 runs 15 residues. The DNA for the CDR3 is TGTGCCAGCAGCTTGGCGGGCAGGAGGACAGAGACCCAGTACTTC. Protein product: CASSLAGRRTETQYF. Using reference TRBV5-6 and TRBJ2-5 for the parts outside the CDR3, the full variable domain is DAGVTQSPTHLIKTRGQQVTLRCSPKSGHDTVSWYQQALGQGPQFIFQYYEEEERQRGNFPDRFSGHQFPNYSSELNVNALLLGDSALYLCASSLAGRRTETQYFGPGTRLLVL.

The V call is TRBV29-1, the J call TRBJ2-7; maybe TRBD2 (5 bases). CDR3 size: 14 residues. CDR1 and CDR2 from the germline V gene are SQVTM and ANQGSEA. V shed 4 bases and J shed 3 bases, with 16 bases lying between them. The CDR3 DNA follows: TGCAGCGTTGGCCGGGCGGGTAAAAGCTACGAGCAGTACTTC. Protein: CSVGRAGKSYEQYF.

Notes on this clone: One end of the junction is discordant with germline, which a read error may explain. V is TRBV10-3 and J is TRBJ2-7; TRBD2 matches at 7 bases. The length of the CDR3 is 14 residues. Looked up from germline, CDR1 is ENHRY and CDR2 is SYGVKD. The CDR3 bases are TGTGCCATCAGTCCAGCGGGGAAATCCTACGAGCAGAACTTC. This translates into CAISPAGKSYEQNF.

This chain connects TRBV4-1 to TRBJ2-1, with TRBD2 identical over 7 bases. Germline V gives CDR1 MGHRA, CDR2 YSYEKL. This CDR3 region has 16 residues. J was trimmed by 10 bases and V by 3 bases; bases with no gene match: 15. CDR3 DNA sequence: TGCGCCAGCAGCCAGGCCCGGAGCGGGATGGGGTTGGAGCAGTTCTTC. Its translation: CASSQARSGMGLEQFF.

The gene calls are TRBV9 and TRBJ2-3; possibly TRBD2 for D (6 bases). Trimming removed 3 bases at V and 2 bases at J, with 13 bases between. CDR1 SGDLS and CDR2 YYNGEE come from the germline V gene. CDR3 size: 15 residues. CDR3 DNA: TGTGCCAGCAGCGCTGGGACTGCCCTCACAGATACGCAGTATTTT. It encodes CASSAGTALTDTQYF.

This clone was counted a single time. This rearrangement joins TRBV12-5 to TRBJ2-7; 9 bases match TRBD1. Per germline, CDR1 LGHNT and CDR2 FRNRAP. V lost 4 bases to trimming and J lost 4 bases; unmatched junction nucleotides: 5. This CDR3 is built from 14 residues. This CDR3 is CASGSPGQGYEQYF. CDR3 DNA sequence: TGTGCTAGTGGTTCACCGGGACAGGGATACGAGCAGTACTTC.

The chain employs TRBV7-2 and TRBJ2-1; D is unclear. This CDR3 has 12 residues. CDR1 is SGHTA and CDR2 is FQGNSA in the germline V gene. Between the trimmed V and J ends, which lost 4 bases and 9 bases, there was a span of 10 bases. The chain's CDR3 is CASSSHGPEQFF. The CDR3 DNA is TGTGCCAGCAGCTCGCACGGTCCTGAGCAGTTCTTC.

This clone is a singleton in its sample. The CDR3 sequence: CASSYSMSLNTEAFF. CDR3 DNA: TGTGCCAGCAGTTACTCGATGAGTTTGAACACTGAAGCTTTCTTT. The genes are TRBV6-5 and TRBJ1-1; D is unresolved. The CDR3 length is 15 residues. CDR1 is MNHEY, CDR2 SVGAGI, per germline. V was shortened by 0 bases and J by 0 bases, with 8 bases between the two germline ends.

This sequence joins TRBV29-1 and TRBJ1-2; 8 nucleotides line up with TRBD1. Germline CDR1 is SQVTM and CDR2 is ANQGSEA. The CDR3 loop spans 16 amino acids. With 0 bases clipped from V and 2 bases from J, the junction kept 8 bases outside the gene matches. CDR3 nucleotides: TGCAGCGTTGAAGATCCGACGGACAGGGAGAACTATGGCTACACCTTC. Protein: CSVEDPTDRENYGYTF.

The V and J genes are TRBV4-1 and TRBJ2-7; D remains unclear. V lost 5 bases and J lost 1, with 18 bases in between. This CDR3 contains 16 residues. Germline V gene data show CDR1 as MGHRA and CDR2 as YSYEKL. DNA for the CDR3: TGCGCCAGCAGCTCTGTTAAGACCGACCGGTCCTACGAGCAGTACTTC. This encodes CASSSVKTDRSYEQYF.

This chain connects TRBV12-5 to TRBJ2-1; no firm D call. The V and J ends lost 1 base and 8 bases respectively, with 21 bases between them. The V gene's germline CDR1 is LGHNT and CDR2 FRNRAP. The CDR3 has 17 residues. The CDR3 is CASGLGLGMLNPHEQFF. The DNA for the CDR3 is TGTGCTAGTGGTTTGGGGCTTGGGATGCTAAATCCCCATGAGCAGTTCTTC. Using reference TRBV12-5 and TRBJ2-1 for the parts outside the CDR3, the full variable domain is DARVTQTPRHKVTEMGQEVTMRCQPILGHNTVFWYRQTMMQGLELLAYFRNRAPLDDSGMPKDRFSAEMPDATLATLKIQPSEPRDSAVYFCASGLGLGMLNPHEQFFGPGTRLTVL.

The chain is built from TRBV5-1 and TRBJ2-6, with a possible D match to TRBD1 (6 bases). CDR3 length equals 18 residues. The germline gives CDR1 SGHRS, CDR2 YFSETQ. V was cut by 4 bases and J by 2 bases, with 19 bases left in between. CDR3 DNA sequence: TGCGCCAGCAGCGAGAACAGGGAATCTATTCCTGGGGCCAACGTCCTGACTTTC. Its translation is CASSENRESIPGANVLTF.

The chain links TRBV6-5 to TRBJ2-5; D uncertain. Trimming left V 2 bases short and J 5 bases short, with 9 bases between. This CDR3 spans 13 amino acids. In germline, CDR1 is MNHEY, CDR2 SVGAGI. For the CDR3, the DNA is TGTGCCAGCAGTTACGACCCTACGGAGACCCAGTACTTC. Protein sequence: CASSYDPTETQYF.

This chain links TRBV6-1 with TRBJ2-7, with TRBD1 matching over 8 bases. V gave up 3 bases and J gave up 4 bases; unmatched junction bases: 5. The CDR3 is 14 amino acids. The V gene's germline CDR1 is MNHNS and CDR2 SASEGT. The CDR3: CASSETGELYEQYF. As DNA, the CDR3 is TGTGCCAGCAGTGAGACAGGGGAGCTGTACGAGCAGTACTTC.

The chain carries TRBV7-9 and TRBJ2-1; D gene unclear. V dropped 5 bases and J dropped 5 bases, with 22 bases sitting between them. This CDR3 contains 17 residues. Germline-derived CDR1 and CDR2 are SEHNR and FQNEAQ (reference sequence). The CDR3: CASSRPAYGSPNNEQFF. The DNA of the CDR3 is TGTGCCAGCAGCCGACCGGCATACGGATCCCCCAACAATGAGCAGTTCTTC.